The source of this T cell receptor (beta chain) is a study of stem cell transplantation in POMP-related autoinflammatory disease. In the study overall: Defective thymoproteasomes were hypothesized to impair CD8+ T-cell positive selection. Findings and limits, study-wide: PRAID patients trended toward lower TRB diversity and higher clonality in all analyzed T-cell subsets.

The method was immunoSEQ multiplex PCR; TCRdb's version includes in-frame clones alone and lacks a portion of them. The table records some 68,000 clones, approximately 90% of them present only once. As concerns this clone: Its specificity is not known.

The receptor comes from a human patient with POMP-related autoinflammation and immune dysregulation (PRAID). The T cells may partly be graft donor cells. Sample: CD4+ T cells from PBMCs, taken after stem cell transplantation.

CDR3 nucleotide sequence: TGTGCCAGCAGTTACTCCCCGGGGAGCACTGAAGCTTTCTTT. Protein: CASSYSPGSTEAFF. The chain joins TRBV6-5 to TRBJ1-1; D is uncertain. The CDR3 runs 14 residues. The germline gives CDR1 MNHEY, CDR2 SVGAGI. V lost 0 bases to trimming and J lost 4 bases, with 9 bases between them.